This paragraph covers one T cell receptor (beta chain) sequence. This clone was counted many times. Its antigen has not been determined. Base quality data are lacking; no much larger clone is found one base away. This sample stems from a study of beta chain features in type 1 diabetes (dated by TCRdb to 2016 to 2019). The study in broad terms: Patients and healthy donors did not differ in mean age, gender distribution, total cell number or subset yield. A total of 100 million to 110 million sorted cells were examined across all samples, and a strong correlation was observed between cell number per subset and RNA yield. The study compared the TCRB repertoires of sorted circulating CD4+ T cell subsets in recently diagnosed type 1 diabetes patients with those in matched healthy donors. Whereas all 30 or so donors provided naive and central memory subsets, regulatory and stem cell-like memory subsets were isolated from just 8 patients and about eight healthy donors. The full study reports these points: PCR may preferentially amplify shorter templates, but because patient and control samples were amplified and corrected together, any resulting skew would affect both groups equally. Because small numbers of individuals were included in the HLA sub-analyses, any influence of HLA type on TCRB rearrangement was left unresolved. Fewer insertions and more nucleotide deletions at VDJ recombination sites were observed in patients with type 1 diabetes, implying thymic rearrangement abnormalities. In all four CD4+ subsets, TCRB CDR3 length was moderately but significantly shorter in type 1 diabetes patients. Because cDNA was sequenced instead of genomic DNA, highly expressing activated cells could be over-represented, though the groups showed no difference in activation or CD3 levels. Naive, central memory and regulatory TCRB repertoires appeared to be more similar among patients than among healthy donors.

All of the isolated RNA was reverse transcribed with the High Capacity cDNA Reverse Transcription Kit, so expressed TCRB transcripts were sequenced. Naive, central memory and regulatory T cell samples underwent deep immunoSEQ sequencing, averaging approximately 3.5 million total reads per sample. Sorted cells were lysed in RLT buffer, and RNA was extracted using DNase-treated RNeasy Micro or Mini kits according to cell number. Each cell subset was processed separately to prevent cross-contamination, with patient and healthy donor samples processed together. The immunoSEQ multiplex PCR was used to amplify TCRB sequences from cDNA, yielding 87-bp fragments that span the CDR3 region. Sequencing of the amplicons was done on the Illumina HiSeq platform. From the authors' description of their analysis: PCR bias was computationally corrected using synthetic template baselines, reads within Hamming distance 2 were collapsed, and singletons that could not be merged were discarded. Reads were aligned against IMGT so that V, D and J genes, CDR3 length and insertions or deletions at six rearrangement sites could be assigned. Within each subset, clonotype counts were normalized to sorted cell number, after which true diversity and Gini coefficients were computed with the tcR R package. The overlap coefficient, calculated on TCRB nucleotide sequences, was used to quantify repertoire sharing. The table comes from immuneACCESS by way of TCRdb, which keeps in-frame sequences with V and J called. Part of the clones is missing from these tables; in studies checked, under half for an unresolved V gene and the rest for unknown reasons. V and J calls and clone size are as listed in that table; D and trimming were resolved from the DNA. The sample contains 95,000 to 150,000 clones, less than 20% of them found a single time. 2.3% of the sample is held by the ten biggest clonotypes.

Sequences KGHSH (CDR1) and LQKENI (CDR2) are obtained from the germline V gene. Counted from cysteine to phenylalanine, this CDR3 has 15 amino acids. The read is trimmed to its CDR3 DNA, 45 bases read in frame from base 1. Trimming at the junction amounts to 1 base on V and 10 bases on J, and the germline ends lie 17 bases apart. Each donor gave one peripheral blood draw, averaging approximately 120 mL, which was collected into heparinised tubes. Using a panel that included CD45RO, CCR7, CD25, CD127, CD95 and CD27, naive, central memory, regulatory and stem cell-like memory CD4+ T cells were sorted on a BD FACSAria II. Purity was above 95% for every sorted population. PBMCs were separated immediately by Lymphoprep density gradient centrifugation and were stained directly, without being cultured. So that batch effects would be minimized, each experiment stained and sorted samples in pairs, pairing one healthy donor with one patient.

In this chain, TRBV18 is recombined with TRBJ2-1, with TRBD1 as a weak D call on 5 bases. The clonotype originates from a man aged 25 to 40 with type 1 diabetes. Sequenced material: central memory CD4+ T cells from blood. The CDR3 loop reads CASSPQQGAPGEQFF. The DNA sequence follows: TGTGCCAGCTCACCACAGCAGGGTGCCCCAGGGGAGCAGTTCTTC.